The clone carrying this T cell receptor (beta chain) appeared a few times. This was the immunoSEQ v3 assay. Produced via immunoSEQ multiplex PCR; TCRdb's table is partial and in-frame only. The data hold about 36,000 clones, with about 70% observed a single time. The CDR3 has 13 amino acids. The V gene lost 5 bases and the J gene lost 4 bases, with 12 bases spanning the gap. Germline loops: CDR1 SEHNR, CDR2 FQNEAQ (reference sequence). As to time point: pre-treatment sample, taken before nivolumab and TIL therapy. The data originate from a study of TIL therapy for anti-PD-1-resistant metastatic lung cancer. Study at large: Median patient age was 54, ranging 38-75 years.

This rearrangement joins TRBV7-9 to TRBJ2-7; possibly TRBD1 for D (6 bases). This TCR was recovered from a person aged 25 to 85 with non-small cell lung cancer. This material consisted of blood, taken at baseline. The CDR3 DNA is TGTGCCAGCAGCCTACAGGGTCGGTACGAGCAGTACTTC. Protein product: CASSLQGRYEQYF.